This T cell receptor (beta chain) was identified during a study of regulatory T cells in long-lasting Graves disease. Arm-PCR of CDR3 regions and iRepertoire HTBI primers were the basis on which TCR beta libraries were built. TCRdb ran MiXCR on the multiplex PCR reads and lists one entry per CDR3 protein. The table includes over 250,000 distinct CDR3 sequences, 20% to 25% detected once. The CDR3 totals 14 residues. V lost 5 bases, J lost 0 bases, and 10 bases lay in between. Germline lookup yields CDR1 SGHTA and CDR2 FQGNSA. Time point given: persistent/refractory GD, antithyroid drugs over 5 years with positive TRAb. Extracted RNA from PBMCs served as the source of the TCR library. In each case, Graves' disease was diagnosed per American Thyroid Association guidelines.

This TCR derives from a female donor with Graves disease. The chain combines TRBV7-2 with TRBJ1-1; possible D gene TRBD1, 5 bases. The sample in question was peripheral blood mononuclear cells (PBMCs), obtained when the disease was refractory, from a patient treated with antithyroid drugs. CDR3 bases: TGTGCCAGCAGCCCCCACAGGATGAACACTGAAGCTTTCTTT. This sequence encodes CASSPHRMNTEAFF. Filled out from reference TRBV7-2 and TRBJ1-1, the complete variable domain reads GAGVSQSPSNKVTEKGKDVELRCDPISGHTALYWYRQSLGQGLEFLIYFQGNSAPDKSGLPSDRFSAERTGGSVSTLTIQRTQQEDSAVYLCASSPHRMNTEAFFGQGTRLTVV.